The 10 T cell receptor beta chains listed next were all sequenced from one sample in a study of cytomegalovirus exposure and HLA in healthy donors. Primers for the PCR totalled 60 Vbeta and 13 Jbeta. The assay was immunoSEQ multiplex PCR, and TCRdb's table has in-frame clones only and misses some. This table has around 200,000 clones, around four fifths appearing once. Specimen: PBMCs. All receptors come from a woman under 30 in good health and CMV-seronegative.

This chain links TRBV5-1 with TRBJ2-7; 10 bases are shared with TRBD2. Germline V gives CDR1 SGHRS, CDR2 YFSETQ. Trimming cost V 4 bases and J 7 bases; bases outside gene matches: 11. The CDR3 totals 15 residues. The CDR3 DNA sequence: TGCGCCAGCAGCCTTCTAAGCGGGAGGGCCCAGGAGCAGTACTTC. This encodes CASSLLSGRAQEQYF.

Only a few counts were recorded for this clone. This chain connects TRBV7-9 to TRBJ2-3; 10 nucleotides align to TRBD1. The V gene's germline CDR1 is SEHNR and CDR2 FQNEAQ (reference sequence). The CDR3 length is 17 residues. V lost 1 base and J lost 0; bases outside the gene matches: 4. In nucleotides, the CDR3 is TGTGCCAGCAGCTTAGGGAGACAGGGGGCTAGCACAGATACGCAGTATTTT. Encoded protein: CASSLGRQGASTDTQYF.

The chain recombines TRBV18 with TRBJ2-7; a weak D match, TRBD1 (5 bases). V was pared by 2 bases and J by 2 bases, with 7 bases between. The V gene's germline CDR1 is KGHSH and CDR2 LQKENI. There are 13 residues in the CDR3. This CDR3 reads CASSPRGTYEQYF. DNA of the CDR3: TGTGCCAGCTCACCAAGGGGAACCTACGAGCAGTACTTC. The full variable domain, rest sourced from reference TRBV18 and TRBJ2-7, is NAGVMQNPRHLVRRRGQEARLRCSPMKGHSHVYWYRQLPEEGLKFMVYLQKENIIDESGMPKERFSAEFPKEGPSILRIQQVVRGDSAAYFCASSPRGTYEQYFGPGTRLTVT.

The chain couples TRBV6-5 to TRBJ1-2, with 9 positions matching TRBD1. Trimming removed 4 bases from V and 4 bases from J; junction bases left unmatched: 7. From germline, CDR1 is MNHEY and CDR2 SVGAGI. The CDR3 sequence is 15 residues long. The CDR3 loop reads CASSSQGAGSYGYTF. The CDR3, as DNA: TGTGCCAGCAGTTCACAGGGGGCGGGGAGCTATGGCTACACCTTC.

The chain is built from TRBV27 and TRBJ2-1; 8 nucleotides line up with TRBD2. CDR1 is MNHEY and CDR2 is SMNVEV in the germline V gene (reference sequence). Trimming removed 5 bases from V and 7 bases from J; junction bases left unmatched: 10. The CDR3 runs 15 residues. DNA of the CDR3: TGTGCCAGCAGTCCCCATCCAGCGGGAGATAATGAGCAGTTCTTC. Its translation: CASSPHPAGDNEQFF.

The chain uses TRBV6-6 and TRBJ1-4, with D possibly matching TRBD1 (6 bases). This CDR3 comprises 14 residues. Germline assignment: CDR1 MNHNY and CDR2 SVGAGI (reference sequence). The ends were cut back, 6 bases at V and 5 bases at J, with 13 bases in the middle. CDR3 amino acids: CASSFGQKNEKLFF. CDR3 coding DNA: TGTGCCAGCAGCTTCGGACAGAAAAATGAAAAACTGTTTTTT.

CDR3: CASTTEKNTEAFF. CDR3 DNA: TGTGCCAGCACTACGGAGAAGAACACTGAAGCTTTCTTT. J is TRBJ1-1 and V is TRBV2; D is unresolved. Per the germline V gene, CDR1 is SNHLY and CDR2 is FYNNEI. V lost 7 bases and J 1 base, leaving 10 bases between the germline ends. The CDR3 length is 13 residues.

The chain uses TRBV4-2 and TRBJ1-5; D uncertain. Deletions cut 1 base from V and 2 bases from J, with 6 bases between. The V gene's germline CDR1 is LGHNA and CDR2 YNFKEQ. The CDR3 has 14 residues. CDR3 protein: CASSQGSGNQPQHF. The CDR3 bases are TGTGCCAGCAGCCAAGGCTCGGGCAATCAGCCCCAGCATTTT.

This clone appeared a few times. The rearrangement links TRBV5-4 to TRBJ2-3, with TRBD1 matching over 7 bases. V trimming: 2 bases; J trimming: 0 bases; junction bases outside the gene matches: 6. The germline gives CDR1 SGHNT, CDR2 YYREEE (reference sequence). The CDR3 runs to 16 residues. This chain's CDR3 is CASSFNRGSSTDTQYF. The CDR3 region has the DNA TGTGCCAGCAGCTTCAACAGGGGATCTAGCACAGATACGCAGTATTTT.

The rearrangement joins TRBV5-6 to TRBJ1-1; D possibly corresponds to TRBD1 (5 bases). V lost 3 bases, J lost 5 bases, and 11 bases lay in between. Germline CDR1 reads SGHDT; CDR2 reads YYEEEE. The length of the CDR3 is 13 residues. The CDR3 sequence is CASSWGVGTEAFF. In DNA, the CDR3 is TGTGCCAGCAGCTGGGGCGTCGGGACTGAAGCTTTCTTT.